This T cell receptor beta chain was recorded in a study of cytomegalovirus exposure and HLA in healthy donors. The wider study: The same platform was used for the 100 to 150 validation repertoires and the roughly 680 first-cohort repertoires, a later analysis reported.

Findings of the study overall: Generally TCR sequences proved uncommon, though certain public TCRs appeared in numerous donors.

The CDR3 is made up of 14 amino acids. The V and J ends lost 3 bases and 4 bases respectively, with 13 bases between them. The germline V gene has CDR1 SGHRS and CDR2 YFSETQ. This clone was picked up one time. Antigen: not known. Clones were read by immunoSEQ multiplex PCR, and TCRdb kept only the in-frame ones, dropping some. The sample includes some 140,000 clones, approximately 90% of them seen just once. The sample taken for sequencing was PBMCs. This receptor was identified in a woman in her 30s in good health and CMV-seropositive. This rearrangement joins TRBV5-1 to TRBJ1-2; D remains unclear. Here the CDR3 reads CASSSLQEFYGYTF. The CDR3 nucleotides read TGCGCCAGCAGCTCGCTCCAGGAATTCTATGGCTACACCTTC. The full variable domain, rest sourced from reference TRBV5-1 and TRBJ1-2, is KAGVTQTPRYLIKTRGQQVTLSCSPISGHRSVSWYQQTPGQGLQFLFEYFSETQRNKGNFPGRFSGRQFSNSRSEMNVSTLELGDSALYLCASSSLQEFYGYTFGSGTRLTVV.